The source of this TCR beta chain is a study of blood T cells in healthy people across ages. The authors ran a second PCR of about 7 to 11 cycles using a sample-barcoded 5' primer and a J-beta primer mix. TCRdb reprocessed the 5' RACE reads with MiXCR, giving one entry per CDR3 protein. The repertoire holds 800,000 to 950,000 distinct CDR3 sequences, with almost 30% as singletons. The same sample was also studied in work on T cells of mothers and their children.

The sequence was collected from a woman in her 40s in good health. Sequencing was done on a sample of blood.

CDR3 nucleotides: TGCGCCAGCAGCCAAGGGGACCCACTAGCGGGGGGAACCTACGAGCAGTACTTC. Its translation: CASSQGDPLAGGTYEQYF. This sequence joins TRBV4-3 and TRBJ2-7; 12 bases are a match to TRBD2. Germline values: CDR1 LGHNA, CDR2 YSLEER. The CDR3 loop spans 18 amino acids. J gave up 2 bases and V 1 base, and 9 bases lay outside the gene matches.